The entry that follows covers one T cell receptor beta chain sequence. Germline lookup yields CDR1 WNHNN and CDR2 SYGVQD (reference sequence). V lost 0 bases and J lost 5; bases outside the gene matches: 5. The CDR3 length is 16 residues. The source of the sample is a study of identical twins. TCRdb called the 5' RACE reads again in MiXCR, with one record for every CDR3 protein. The sample holds fewer than 250,000 distinct CDR3 sequences, roughly 7.5% seen once. A further study also used this sample, focusing on yellow fever vaccine responses in identical twins.

V and J are TRBV10-1 and TRBJ2-2, with TRBD1 matching 8 bases. The sequencing input was CD8+ T cells sorted from blood. The sequence was collected from a woman between 18 and 29 years old in good health. The CDR3 DNA reads as TGCGCCAGCAGTGAGTCGGACAGGGATTATACCGGGGAGCTGTTTTTT. As protein: CASSESDRDYTGELFF.